This TCR beta chain was identified in a study of T cell repertoires in cytomegalovirus infection (dated 2019 in TCRdb). Some background on the complete study: Donor HLA type was relevant to the analysis, as public TCR beta signatures indicated carriage of CMV infection together with the matching HLA type. What the work shows at the level of the full study, not this receptor alone: The ex vivo response was dominated by HLA-C-restricted CMV-specific TCR beta clonotypes, which also provided the single most frequent clonotype in two of eight donors. In both this cohort and an independent roughly 400-donor cohort, the cumulative frequency of public TCR beta family members distinguished carriers of CMV infection plus the relevant HLA type.

As for this clonotype: Its binding antigen is unknown. Base qualities are not at hand, and no much larger clone is one base apart.

According to the germline V gene, CDR1 reads SGHDT and CDR2 reads YYEEEE. The CDR3 measures 16 amino acids from cysteine to phenylalanine. CDR3 DNA is the only sequence kept; it has 48 bases, read in frame from the first base. Compared with germline, V lacks 1 base and J lacks 3 bases; bases without a gene match: 7. The run used an Illumina HiSeq 1500. The public sequencing data were trimmed at Q25 with fastp and processed into clonotypes with MiXCR by TCRdb, which kept only in-frame beta chains. Every CDR3 protein is listed once, alongside the most common genes and DNA of its rows. This sample gives 600,000 to 800,000 distinct CDR3 sequences in total; roughly a quarter of them show up just once. 7.5% to 9% of the sample belongs to the ten largest clones.

The receptor's source is a human donor in good health (CMV status not recorded). Some clones in this sample may be carry-over from other donors' samples. Sequenced material: CD8+ T cells from PBMCs. The chain couples TRBV5-6 to TRBJ2-1, with 7 central nucleotides matching TRBD2. The CDR3 region: CASSLNLAAFYNEQFF. The bases are TGTGCCAGCAGCTTGAATCTAGCGGCCTTCTACAATGAGCAGTTCTTC. With the rest looked up from the reference TRBV5-6 and TRBJ2-1 genes rather than sequenced, the full variable domain is DAGVTQSPTHLIKTRGQQVTLRCSPKSGHDTVSWYQQALGQGPQFIFQYYEEEERQRGNFPDRFSGHQFPNYSSELNVNALLLGDSALYLCASSLNLAAFYNEQFFGPGTRLTVL.